This T cell receptor beta chain was recovered during a study of cytomegalovirus exposure and HLA in healthy donors. Study overall: There were a few hundred genotyped donors. Of these, 81% fell in the genetic ancestry cluster associated with self-reported Caucasian donors. Study-wide points: Analyses of presence and absence presupposed an approximately uniform sequencing depth across donors. Being indistinguishable, some V segments were excluded, TRBV6-2 and TRBV6-3 among them.

A word on this clone: Its antigen is unknown.

Both 60 Vbeta primers and 13 Jbeta primers went into the PCR. Clones were read by immunoSEQ multiplex PCR, and TCRdb kept only the in-frame ones, dropping some. The sample has roughly 140,000 clones; 80% to 90% are singletons. Trimming cost V 7 bases and J 3 bases, with 5 bases left between them. The CDR3 runs to 10 residues. Per germline, CDR1 DFQATT and CDR2 SNEGSKA (reference sequence). The specimen was PBMCs. The clonotype was recovered from a woman in her late teens or twenties in good health and CMV-seronegative. V usage is TRBV20-1 and J usage is TRBJ2-3, with no clear D. This CDR3 is CSDGTDTQYF. CDR3 nucleotide sequence: TGCAGTGACGGTACAGATACGCAGTATTTT.